This entry lists 14 T cell receptor beta chains sequenced from one sample in a study of vaccination and CD4 T cells after COVID-19. These receptors have no known antigen. Treatment in this sample: approximately nine-day PBMC culture with coronavirus spike peptide pools or control peptides (ViraFEST assay). CD4+ T cells that had been cultured provided DNA sequenced with the Oncomine TCR Beta short-read assay. TCRdb re-called the PCR reads through MiXCR, storing one row per CDR3 protein. This table holds 15,000 to 20,000 distinct CDR3 sequences, about half found once. The sample taken for sequencing was CD4+ T cells from blood, cultured in vitro. All receptors come from a human donor who had recovered from COVID-19.

V usage is TRBV28 and J usage is TRBJ1-1; no clear D. The CDR3 is 12 amino acids. Germline CDR1 reads MDHEN; CDR2 reads SYDVKM. Trimming pared 3 bases from V and 11 bases from J, leaving 13 bases between. CDR3 in DNA: TGTGCCAGCAGTTTCTCCCCCCAACAGGCTTTCTTT. This codes for CASSFSPQQAFF.

In its sample, this clonotype was seen a few times. V is TRBV6-1 and J is TRBJ1-2, with TRBD1 identical over 9 bases. Germline V gene sequence: CDR1 MNHNS, CDR2 SASEGT. The CDR3 contains 15 residues. Trimming cost V 6 bases and J 4 bases; bases outside gene matches: 9. CDR3 bases: TGTGCCAGCAGATCCCCTGGGACAGGGAGCTATGGCTACACCTTC. Protein sequence: CASRSPGTGSYGYTF.

The chain joins TRBV12-3 or TRBV12-4 to TRBJ1-2; possibly TRBD1 for D (5 bases). This CDR3 comprises 12 residues. V lost 8 bases, J lost 4 bases, and 11 bases lay in between. The DNA of the CDR3 is TGTGCCAGCTCCCCGGGGGGCTATGGCTACACCTTC. This sequence encodes CASSPGGYGYTF.

The V gene is TRBV11-3, the J gene TRBJ2-6, with 8 bases matching TRBD1. Germline loops: CDR1 SGHNT, CDR2 YENEEA. With V trimmed by 5 bases and J by 0 bases, 6 bases remained unmatched. This CDR3 comprises 17 residues. This CDR3 reads CASSRDTGGSGANVLTF. The DNA for the CDR3 is TGTGCCAGCAGCCGAGACACAGGGGGCTCTGGGGCCAACGTCCTGACTTTC.

This clonotype was detected only a few times. The J gene is TRBJ1-1, the V gene TRBV5-4; tentatively, D is TRBD1 (6 bases). Trimming cost V 4 bases and J 1 base, with 11 bases left between them. Germline lookup yields CDR1 SGHNT and CDR2 YYREEE (reference sequence). The CDR3 loop spans 14 amino acids. CDR3 protein: CASSRGGGNTEAFF. CDR3 sequence (DNA): TGTGCCAGCAGCAGAGGGGGAGGGAACACTGAAGCTTTCTTT.

The chain couples TRBV7-6 to TRBJ2-3; 11 positions match TRBD2. Germline V CDR1 and CDR2: SGHVS, FNYEAQ. The V and J ends lost 5 bases and 2 bases, in that order; junction bases with no gene match: 6. The CDR3 has 16 amino acids. The CDR3 sequence is CASSKLAGANTDTQYF. The CDR3 DNA follows: TGTGCCAGCAGCAAACTAGCGGGGGCGAACACAGATACGCAGTATTTT.

The CDR3 is CASSQHLAGGSTDTQYF. The DNA for the CDR3 is TGTGCCAGCAGTCAACATTTAGCGGGGGGAAGCACAGATACGCAGTATTTT. The rearrangement joins TRBV12-3 or TRBV12-4 to TRBJ2-3; 10 bases map to TRBD2. After removal of 5 bases from V and 0 bases from J, the junction contained 8 bases not matched to a gene. The CDR3 has 17 amino acids.

This clonotype occurred a few times. The chain joins TRBV15 to TRBJ1-1; 7 bases line up with TRBD1. The length of the CDR3 is 20 residues. V shed 1 base and J 3 bases; nucleotides not matched to a gene: 20. Germline values: CDR1 LNHNV, CDR2 YYDKDF (reference sequence). The CDR3 sequence: CATSRGWTGSTSRGDTEAFF. The CDR3, as DNA: TGTGCCACCAGCAGAGGATGGACAGGTTCTACCTCGCGGGGGGACACTGAAGCTTTCTTT.

This clonotype was detected only a few times. This chain joins TRBV6-1 and TRBJ2-1, with 10 bases fitting TRBD2. This CDR3 is built from 15 residues. Losses at the gene ends were 3 bases for V and 6 bases for J; bases not matched to a gene: 5. CDR1 and CDR2 from the germline V gene are MNHNS and SASEGT. CDR3 in amino acids: CASSDYSGGPNEQFF. CDR3 bases: TGTGCCAGCAGTGATTATAGCGGGGGGCCCAATGAGCAGTTCTTC.

The CDR3 DNA follows: TGTGCCAGCAGCTTAGCTCCCGGGACATTGAACACCGGGGAGCTGTTTTTT. Protein sequence: CASSLAPGTLNTGELFF. V is TRBV7-2 and J is TRBJ2-2; possibly TRBD1 for D (6 bases). Trimming removed 0 bases from V and 1 base from J, with 12 bases in between. Germline V lookup: CDR1 SGHTA, CDR2 FQGNSA. The CDR3 is made up of 17 amino acids.

CDR3 in DNA: TGTGCCAGCAGTAAGACAGGGGTCTACGAGCAGTACTTC. This gives the protein CASSKTGVYEQYF. This chain joins TRBV12-3 or TRBV12-4 and TRBJ2-7; TRBD1 matches at 8 bases. The CDR3 is made up of 13 amino acids. V lost 5 bases, J lost 3 bases, and 3 bases stayed unmatched.

With respect to this clonotype: The junction departs from the called germline gene at one end, perhaps through a read error. The V call is TRBV7-4, the J call TRBJ2-3; 9 bases are a match to TRBD2. Germline values: CDR1 SGHVT, CDR2 SQSDAQ. This CDR3 region has 18 residues. The CDR3 region is CASSSLRVLAGVSDTQYF. The CDR3 DNA is TGCGCCAGCAGCTCGCTCCGGGTGTTAGCGGGAGTGTCAGATACGCAGTATTTT.

The chain uses TRBV6-2 or TRBV6-3 and TRBJ2-5, with D perhaps given as TRBD1 or TRBD2 (5 bases each). With 5 bases removed from V and 5 bases from J, the gap between germline ends came to 18 bases. Germline V gene data show CDR1 as MNHEY and CDR2 as SVGEGT. The CDR3 consists of 15 residues. This CDR3 reads CASSLGPIEGETQYF. Written as DNA, the CDR3 is TGTGCCAGCAGTCTTGGACCCATTGAGGGGGAGACCCAGTACTTC.

The CDR3: CAWTIVVNTEAFF. CDR3 nucleotide sequence: TGTGCCTGGACCATAGTGGTGAACACTGAAGCTTTCTTT. The genes are TRBV30 and TRBJ1-1; D gene ambiguous. The germline V and J ends were trimmed by 4 bases and 0 bases, with 9 bases remaining between them. The CDR3 is made up of 13 amino acids. CDR1 is GTSNPN, CDR2 SVGIG, per germline (reference sequence). The full variable domain, in which reference TRBV30 and TRBJ1-1 provide the parts outside the CDR3, is SQTIHQWPATLVQPVGSPLSLECTVEGTSNPNLYWYRQAAGRGLQLLFYSVGIGQISSEVPQNLSASRPQDRQFILSSKKLLLSDSGFYLCAWTIVVNTEAFFGQGTRLTVV.